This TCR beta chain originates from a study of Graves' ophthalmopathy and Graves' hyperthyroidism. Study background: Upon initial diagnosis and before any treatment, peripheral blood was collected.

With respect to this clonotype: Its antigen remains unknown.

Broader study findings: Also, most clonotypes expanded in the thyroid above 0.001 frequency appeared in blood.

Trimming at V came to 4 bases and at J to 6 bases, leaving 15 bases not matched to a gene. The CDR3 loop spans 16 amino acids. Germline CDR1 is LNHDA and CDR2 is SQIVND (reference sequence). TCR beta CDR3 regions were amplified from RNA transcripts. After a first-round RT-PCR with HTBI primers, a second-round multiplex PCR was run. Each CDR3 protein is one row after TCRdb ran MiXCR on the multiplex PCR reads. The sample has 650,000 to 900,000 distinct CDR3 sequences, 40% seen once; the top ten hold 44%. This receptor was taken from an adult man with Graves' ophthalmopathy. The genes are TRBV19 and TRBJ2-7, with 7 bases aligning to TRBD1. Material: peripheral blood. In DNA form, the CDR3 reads TGTGCCAGTAGTAAGGACAGGATGTTGGATCCTGTCGAGCAGTACTTC. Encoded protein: CASSKDRMLDPVEQYF.